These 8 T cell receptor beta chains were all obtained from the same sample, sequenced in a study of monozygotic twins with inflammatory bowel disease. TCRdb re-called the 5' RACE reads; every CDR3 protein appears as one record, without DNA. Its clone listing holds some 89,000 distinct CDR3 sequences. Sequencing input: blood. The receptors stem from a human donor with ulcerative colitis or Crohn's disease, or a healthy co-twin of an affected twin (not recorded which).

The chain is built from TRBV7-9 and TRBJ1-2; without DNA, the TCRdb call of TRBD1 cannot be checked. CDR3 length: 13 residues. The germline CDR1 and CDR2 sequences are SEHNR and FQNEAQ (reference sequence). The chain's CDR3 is CASGPSGGTGYTF.

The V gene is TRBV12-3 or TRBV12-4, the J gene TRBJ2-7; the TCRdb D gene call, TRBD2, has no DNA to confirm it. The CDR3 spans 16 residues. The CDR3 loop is CASSLAAPVQPYEQYF.

Here the CDR3 reads CASSPGRDYEQYF. V usage is TRBV9 and J usage is TRBJ2-7; as DNA is missing, the TRBD1 call by TCRdb cannot be tested. The CDR3 consists of 13 residues. CDR1 and CDR2 (germline): SGDLS, YYNGEE.

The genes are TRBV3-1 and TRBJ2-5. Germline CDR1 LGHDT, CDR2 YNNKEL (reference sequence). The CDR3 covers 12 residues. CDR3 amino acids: CASSQVSETQYF.

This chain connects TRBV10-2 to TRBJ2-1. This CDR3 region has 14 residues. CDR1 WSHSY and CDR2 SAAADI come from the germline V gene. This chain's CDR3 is CASSFSQIYNEQFF.

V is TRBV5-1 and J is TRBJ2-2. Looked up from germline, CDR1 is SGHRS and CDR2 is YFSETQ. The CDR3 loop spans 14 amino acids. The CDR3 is CASSQESNTGELFF.

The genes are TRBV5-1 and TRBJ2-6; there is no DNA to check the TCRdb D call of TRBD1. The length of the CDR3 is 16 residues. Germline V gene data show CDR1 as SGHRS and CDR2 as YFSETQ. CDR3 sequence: CASFNTRGTGANVLTF.

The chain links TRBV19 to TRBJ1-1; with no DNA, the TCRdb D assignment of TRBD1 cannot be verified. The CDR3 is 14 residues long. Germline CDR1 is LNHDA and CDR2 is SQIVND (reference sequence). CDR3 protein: CASSMGRLNTEAFF. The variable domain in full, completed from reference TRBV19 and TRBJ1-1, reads DGGITQSPKYLFRKEGQNVTLSCEQNLNHDAMYWYRQDPGQGLRLIYYSQIVNDFQKGDIAEGYSVSREKKESFPLTVTSAQKNPTAFYLCASSMGRLNTEAFFGQGTRLTVV.